This TCR beta chain is from a study of PD-1 blockade in classical Hodgkin lymphoma. Study-level points and caveats: Baseline TCR diversity was reportedly lower in newly diagnosed patients than in healthy donors. It was reported as lower still in relapsed/refractory patients. Prior therapy or disease activity may underlie the repertoire differences, whose causes remain undefined.

As for this clone: What it recognizes is unknown.

Assay: immunoSEQ multiplex PCR; the TCRdb copy retains only in-frame clones and omits some. Of tens of thousands of clones in the sample, approximately 95% are singletons; the top ten hold less than 5%. Time point reported: newly diagnosed, previously untreated cHL patient sample. Untreated, newly diagnosed classical Hodgkin lymphoma PBMCs were used for comparison. This sequence was found in a human donor with classical Hodgkin lymphoma. Sequencing was performed on peripheral blood mononuclear cells (PBMCs).

CDR3: CASRPVPAGGYNEQFF. In nucleotides, the CDR3 is TGTGCCAGCAGACCAGTCCCGGCGGGAGGCTACAATGAGCAGTTCTTC. The chain recombines TRBV5-8 with TRBJ2-1; 8 nucleotides agree with TRBD2. Trimming took 5 bases from V and 3 from J; bases not matched to a gene: 10. The CDR3 length is 16 residues. Germline V gives CDR1 SGHTS, CDR2 YDEGEE.